This TCR beta chain was documented in a study of control samples from healthy donors and cancer patients. Germline CDR1 is SGDLS and CDR2 is YYNGEE. Germline trimming cut 0 bases from V and 5 bases from J; bases unmatched to any gene: 3. The CDR3 sequence is 14 residues long. Only in-frame clones appear in the TCRdb table, and some are missing; sequencing was by immunoSEQ multiplex PCR. The sample holds tens of thousands of clones, just over 90% seen once. In its sample, this clone was seen once. The source material was PBMCs. The receptor was isolated from a man younger than 45 with colorectal cancer. This rearrangement joins TRBV9 to TRBJ1-2; TRBD1 agrees at 8 bases. The CDR3 DNA is TGTGCCAGCAGCGTAGGGGGGACAGGATATGGCTACACCTTC. Its translation is CASSVGGTGYGYTF.